A selection of T cell receptor beta chains follows, all from one sample in a study of T cells after posttransplantation cyclophosphamide. Produced via immunoSEQ multiplex PCR; TCRdb's table is partial and in-frame only. Singletons are absent from the sample, which has thousands of clones. This specimen consisted of PBMCs, obtained after allogeneic stem cell transplant with posttransplant cyclophosphamide. The receptors were sampled from a male patient in his late teens or twenties who received an allogeneic stem cell transplant from an unrelated donor, was CMV-positive, and had acute and chronic GVHD. Some T cells may be provided by the graft donor. The CDR3 runs from the conserved cysteine through the conserved F or W. A D gene is named only where the DNA matches it firmly. The size entry is marked missing in some rows and otherwise reads once, few, many or a size class.

j_gene	v_gene	abundance	d_gene	CDR3aa	CDR3nt
TRBJ1-2	TRBV27	many	.	CASSPRTALGGYTF	TGTGCCAGCAGTCCGCGGACAGCCCTTGGCGGCTACACCTTC
TRBJ1-5	TRBV6-1	many	.	CASGLNSNQPQHF	TGTGCCAGCGGACTGAATAGCAATCAGCCCCAGCATTTT
TRBJ2-7	TRBV4-1	medium-sized	TRBD2	CASSQVGTSVSYEQYF	TGCGCCAGCAGCCAAGTAGGGACTAGCGTCTCCTACGAGCAGTACTTC
TRBJ2-5	TRBV29-1	many	.	CSVRRGGTSQTQYF	TGCAGCGTCCGACGAGGGGGAACAAGTCAGACCCAGTACTTC
TRBJ2-1	TRBV27	.	TRBD1	CASSFRTGGNEQFF	TGTGCCAGCAGTTTTAGGACAGGGGGCAATGAGCAGTTCTTC
TRBJ2-3	TRBV5-1	many	.	CASSLGLDTQYF	TGCGCCAGCAGCTTGGGGCTCGATACGCAGTATTTT
TRBJ1-4	TRBV29-1	many	.	CSVDEGRGDEKLFF	TGCAGCGTTGACGAGGGGAGGGGAGACGAAAAACTGTTTTTT
TRBJ2-1	TRBV9	many	.	CASQGLESHEQFF	TGTGCCAGCCAGGGGTTGGAGAGCCATGAGCAGTTCTTC
TRBJ2-3	TRBV19	medium-sized	TRBD2	CASSRGLAGPSTDTQYF	TGTGCCAGTAGTAGGGGACTAGCGGGACCTAGCACAGATACGCAGTATTTT
TRBJ1-1	TRBV13	many	TRBD1	CASSYNRGMEAFF	TGTGCCAGCAGCTATAACAGGGGGATGGAAGCTTTCTTT
TRBJ1-4	TRBV4-3	many	.	CASSRGGRGNEKLFF	TGCGCCAGCAGCCGGGGGGGGCGAGGGAATGAAAAACTGTTTTTT
TRBJ2-7	TRBV5-1	many	.	CASSLEMQGGDEQYF	TGCGCCAGCAGCTTGGAGATGCAGGGCGGGGACGAGCAGTACTTC
TRBJ1-2	TRBV6-5	many	.	CASSIDKNYGYTF	TGTGCCAGCAGTATTGACAAGAACTATGGCTACACCTTC
TRBJ2-7	TRBV19	many	TRBD1	CASRRDRSSSYEQYF	TGTGCCAGTAGAAGGGACAGGTCGAGCTCCTACGAGCAGTACTTC
TRBJ1-2	TRBV7-2	many	TRBD1	CASSLRTGGIYGYTF	TGTGCCAGCAGCTTAAGGACAGGGGGCATCTATGGCTACACCTTC
TRBJ2-1	TRBV6-1	few	.	CASSPDPSGNEQFF	TGTGCCAGCAGTCCAGACCCGAGCGGCAATGAGCAGTTCTTC
TRBJ2-7	TRBV4-3	few	TRBD1	CASSQDRGQIEQYF	TGCGCCAGCAGCCAAGATAGGGGACAGATCGAGCAGTACTTC
TRBJ2-2	TRBV4-2	many	.	CASSPFRGMEGELFF	TGTGCCAGCAGCCCATTTAGAGGGATGGAGGGGGAGCTGTTTTTT
TRBJ1-3	TRBV7-8	medium-sized	.	CASSRGLTEGNTIYF	TGTGCCAGCAGCAGGGGCCTAACGGAGGGAAACACCATATATTTT
TRBJ2-5	TRBV5-4	medium-sized	.	CASSWGRSVETQYF	TGTGCCAGCAGCTGGGGGAGGTCTGTAGAGACCCAGTACTTC
TRBJ2-5	TRBV7-9	many	.	CASSLVSRETQYF	TGTGCCAGCAGCTTAGTTAGCCGGGAGACCCAGTACTTC
TRBJ1-5	TRBV6-5	few	TRBD1	CASRTTGVRNQPQHF	TGTGCCAGCAGGACTACAGGGGTACGCAATCAGCCCCAGCATTTT
TRBJ2-3	TRBV29-1	.	.	CSGCLGRTDTQYF	TGCAGCGGATGTTTGGGGCGCACAGATACGCAGTATTTT
TRBJ1-5	TRBV6-5	many	.	CASSSTDRDNQPQHF	TGTGCCAGCAGTTCCACGGACAGAGACAATCAGCCCCAGCATTTT
TRBJ2-3	TRBV11-2	many	TRBD2	CASSPSGASGGTDTQYF	TGTGCCAGCAGTCCATCCGGGGCTAGCGGGGGCACAGATACGCAGTATTTT
TRBJ1-4	TRBV28	many	.	CASSFLLQGGEKLFF	TGTGCCAGCAGTTTCCTATTACAGGGTGGCGAAAAACTGTTTTTT
TRBJ1-2	TRBV6-9	many	.	CASSPPEKRSDGYTF	TGTGCCAGCAGCCCCCCCGAGAAGAGGAGCGATGGCTACACCTTC
TRBJ2-5	TRBV2	many	.	CASSEGPAGETQYF	TGTGCCAGCAGTGAAGGACCCGCGGGGGAGACCCAGTACTTC
TRBJ1-2	TRBV5-6	many	.	CASSLGSRDSGYTF	TGTGCCAGCAGCTTGGGTTCCAGGGATTCCGGCTACACCTTC
TRBJ2-5	TRBV27	many	TRBD1	CASSLYAGGQETQYF	TGTGCCAGCAGTTTATATGCAGGGGGCCAAGAGACCCAGTACTTC
TRBJ1-4	TRBV15	many	TRBD1	CATSVPQGRSEKLFF	TGTGCCACCAGCGTACCACAGGGGCGGTCTGAAAAACTGTTTTTT
TRBJ2-3	TRBV5-6	many	.	CASSSTVISTDTQYF	TGTGCCAGCAGCTCCACAGTGATAAGCACAGATACGCAGTATTTT
TRBJ1-4	TRBV7-9	large	.	CASSLEGGEGEKLFF	TGTGCCAGCAGCTTAGAAGGAGGGGAGGGCGAAAAACTGTTTTTT
TRBJ2-7	TRBV7-9	medium-sized	.	CASSYSRDIFYEQYF	TGTGCCAGCAGCTACAGCCGGGACATATTTTACGAGCAGTACTTC
TRBJ2-3	TRBV7-8	many	TRBD2	CASSFELAGGTPQYF	TGTGCCAGCAGCTTTGAACTAGCGGGGGGGACGCCGCAGTATTTT
TRBJ2-5	TRBV7-6	.	.	CASSSGGAWETQYF	TGTGCCAGCAGCTCCGGAGGGGCTTGGGAGACCCAGTACTTC
TRBJ2-3	TRBV2	medium-sized	TRBD1	CASRVMGQAPDTQYF	TGTGCCAGCAGGGTAATGGGACAGGCGCCAGATACGCAGTATTTT
TRBJ2-7	TRBV5-1	many	.	CASSLAGSGYEQYF	TGCGCCAGCAGCTTGGCAGGGTCGGGCTACGAGCAGTACTTC
TRBJ2-5	TRBV2	many	.	CAGSRDNKETQYF	TGTGCCGGGTCCCGGGACAACAAAGAGACCCAGTACTTC
TRBJ2-5	TRBV19	many	TRBD1	CVSRDRATETQYF	TGTGTCAGTAGGGACAGGGCTACTGAGACCCAGTACTTC
TRBJ2-7	TRBV7-2	.	.	CASSLMPHSYEQYF	TGTGCCAGCAGCCTAATGCCCCACTCCTACGAGCAGTACTTC
TRBJ2-5	TRBV28	.	TRBD2	CASSTSGEKQETQYF	TGTGCCAGCAGTACTAGCGGGGAGAAACAAGAGACCCAGTACTTC
TRBJ2-3	TRBV6-5	many	TRBD1	CASRSGGRADTQYF	TGTGCCAGCAGGTCAGGGGGAAGGGCAGATACGCAGTATTTT
TRBJ1-4	TRBV6-5	many	TRBD1	CASSSGQGIRLFF	TGTGCCAGCAGTTCGGGACAGGGGATTAGACTGTTTTTT
TRBJ1-1	TRBV27	many	.	CASSLFQGSWEAFF	TGTGCCAGCAGTTTATTTCAGGGGTCCTGGGAAGCTTTCTTT
TRBJ2-4	TRBV4-3	many	TRBD1	CASSQRQGSQNIQYF	TGCGCCAGCAGCCAAAGACAGGGATCCCAAAACATTCAGTACTTC
TRBJ2-5	TRBV7-3	many	.	CASSLGGQETQYF	TGTGCCAGCAGCTTGGGGGGACAAGAGACCCAGTACTTC
TRBJ2-1	TRBV2	many	TRBD2	CASSEPTLAGGRNEQFF	TGTGCCAGCAGTGAACCTACGCTAGCGGGGGGTCGGAATGAGCAGTTCTTC
TRBJ1-1	TRBV6-1	many	TRBD1	CASSARDRGRGSTEAFF	TGTGCCAGCAGTGCCCGGGACAGGGGGCGAGGAAGCACTGAAGCTTTCTTT
TRBJ1-2	TRBV5-6	many	TRBD1	CASSLGTGANYGYTF	TGTGCCAGCAGCTTAGGGACAGGGGCTAACTATGGCTACACCTTC
TRBJ2-1	TRBV19	many	.	CASSIRGGEQFF	TGTGCCAGTAGTATAAGGGGGGGTGAGCAGTTCTTC
TRBJ2-5	TRBV6-5	many	TRBD1	CASRTGLETQYF	TGTGCCAGCAGGACAGGGTTGGAGACCCAGTACTTC
TRBJ2-1	TRBV2	many	TRBD2	CARASGGANEQFF	TGTGCTAGAGCCAGCGGGGGGGCCAATGAGCAGTTCTTC
TRBJ2-7	TRBV4-1	medium-sized	TRBD1	CASSQGQGAYEQYF	TGCGCCAGCAGCCAAGGACAGGGGGCTTACGAGCAGTACTTC
TRBJ1-2	TRBV6-5	many	.	CASSPLLQGSDYTF	TGTGCCAGCAGTCCTCTCTTGCAGGGGAGCGACTACACCTTC
TRBJ1-6	TRBV6-5	many	.	CASSYDGQFNSPLHF	TGTGCCAGCAGTTACGACGGACAGTTTAATTCACCCCTCCACTTT
TRBJ2-1	TRBV5-4	many	TRBD2	CASSPLGGGIDEQFF	TGTGCCAGCAGCCCCCTCGGGGGGGGTATAGATGAGCAGTTCTTC
TRBJ1-2	TRBV5-4	many	TRBD1	CASSKGQIYGYTF	TGTGCCAGCAGCAAGGGACAGATCTATGGCTACACCTTC